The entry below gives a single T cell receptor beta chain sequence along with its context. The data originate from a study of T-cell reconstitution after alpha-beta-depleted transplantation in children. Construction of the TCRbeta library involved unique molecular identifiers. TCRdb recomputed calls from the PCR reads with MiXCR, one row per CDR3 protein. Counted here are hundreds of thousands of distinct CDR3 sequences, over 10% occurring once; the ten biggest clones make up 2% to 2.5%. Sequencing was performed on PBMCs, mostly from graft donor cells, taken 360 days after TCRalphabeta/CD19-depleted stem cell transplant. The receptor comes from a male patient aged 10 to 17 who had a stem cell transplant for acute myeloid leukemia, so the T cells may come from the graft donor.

The CDR3 here is CASREQDTQYF. The CDR3 DNA sequence: TGTGCCAGCAGGGAGCAGGATACGCAGTATTTT. V usage is TRBV12-3 or TRBV12-4 and J usage is TRBJ2-3; D unresolved. The V gene lost 6 bases and the J gene lost 6 bases, with 7 bases spanning the gap. CDR3 length equals 11 residues.